This TCR beta chain was observed in a study of tumor-infiltrating lymphocytes in primary liver carcinoma. Germline DNA was also extracted, with blood RNA taken from unsorted whole blood. Germline V gives CDR1 SGHRS, CDR2 YFSETQ. Trimming took 4 bases from V and 3 from J, leaving 10 bases between them. This CDR3 comprises 13 residues. Total RNA (around 0.45 ug) served as template for TCR beta cDNA synthesis primed by a constant-region primer. Nested multiplex PCR, run for three rounds with slightly modified ARM-PCR, yielded TCR beta libraries. TRBV1-TRBV30 forward and Cbeta reverse primers drove the first two roughly 10-cycle rounds. MiXCR was run by TCRdb on the multiplex PCR reads, yielding one entry per CDR3 protein. Among 300,000 to 400,000 distinct CDR3 sequences listed, 65% were seen once. This clonotype was counted between two and nine times.

This sequence originates from a man aged 40-50 years with primary liver carcinoma and hepatitis B virus infection. Material for sequencing was peripheral blood. This sequence joins TRBV5-1 and TRBJ1-1, with D possibly being TRBD1 (6 bases). The DNA of the CDR3 is TGCGCCAGCAGCCTTGACAGGTACACTGAAGCTTTCTTT. This sequence encodes CASSLDRYTEAFF. Full variable domain (remainder filled in from reference TRBV5-1 and TRBJ1-1): KAGVTQTPRYLIKTRGQQVTLSCSPISGHRSVSWYQQTPGQGLQFLFEYFSETQRNKGNFPGRFSGRQFSNSRSEMNVSTLELGDSALYLCASSLDRYTEAFFGQGTRLTVV.